Listed here are 19 T cell receptor beta chains from one sample, sequenced in a study of long-term antiretroviral therapy in people with HIV. Researchers report immunoSEQ v3.0 was run at survey level. Generated by immunoSEQ multiplex PCR, the TCRdb table keeps only in-frame clones and is missing some. This sample has fewer than 20,000 clones; about three quarters occur once, and the top ten carry over 20%. The sample consisted of unsorted PBMCs, taken 2.1 years after starting antiretroviral therapy. The origin of the receptors is a man aged 40-49 years with HIV.

V gene TRBV7-9 combines with J gene TRBJ1-2; D not certain. Trimming cost V 0 bases and J 0 bases, with 5 bases left between them. CDR1 is SEHNR, CDR2 FQNEAQ, per germline (reference sequence). The CDR3 spans 14 residues. The CDR3 DNA sequence: TGTGCCAGCAGCTTAGCGTACGCTAACTATGGCTACACCTTC. Residues: CASSLAYANYGYTF.

The sample holds one count of this clone. V usage is TRBV7-9 and J usage is TRBJ2-5; D is ambiguous. The V and J ends lost 2 bases and 0 bases respectively, with 10 bases between them. Germline-derived CDR1 and CDR2 are SEHNR and FQNEAQ (reference sequence). The CDR3 has 15 residues. DNA for the CDR3: TGTGCCAGCAGCTTATACCCCAATTACCAAGAGACCCAGTACTTC. Protein product: CASSLYPNYQETQYF.

The rearrangement joins TRBV10-1 to TRBJ2-7; D remains unclear. With 3 bases removed from V and 1 base from J, the gap between germline ends came to 4 bases. The CDR3 covers 12 residues. Germline V gives CDR1 WNHNN, CDR2 SYGVQD (reference sequence). The CDR3 sequence is CASSDNSYEQYF. CDR3 nucleotides: TGCGCCAGCAGTGACAATTCCTACGAGCAGTACTTC.

The genes are TRBV27 and TRBJ1-2; TRBD1 matches at 11 bases. Germline CDR1 MNHEY, CDR2 SMNVEV (reference sequence). V lost 3 bases, J lost 5 bases, and 8 bases stayed unmatched. The CDR3 length is 16 residues. CDR3 protein: CASSFKGQGAWYGYTF. In DNA form, the CDR3 reads TGTGCCAGCAGTTTCAAAGGACAGGGGGCATGGTATGGCTACACCTTC.

This sequence joins TRBV7-3 and TRBJ1-6, with 7 bases identical to TRBD1. The CDR3 is 15 amino acids. In germline, CDR1 is SGHTA, CDR2 FQGTGA. V shed 5 bases, J shed 6 bases, and the junction held 7 bases outside the gene matches. The CDR3 region is CASSLGDRINSPLHF. Written as DNA, the CDR3 is TGTGCCAGCAGCCTAGGGGACAGAATTAATTCACCCCTCCACTTT.

The J gene is TRBJ1-1, the V gene TRBV5-6, with unresolved D. The CDR3 spans 13 residues. Germline V lookup: CDR1 SGHDT, CDR2 YYEEEE. V was cut by 1 base and J by 11 bases, with 15 bases left in between. The CDR3 region is CASSLPPGKTAFF. In nucleotides, the CDR3 is TGTGCCAGCAGCTTGCCCCCCGGAAAGACGGCTTTCTTT.

The chain links TRBV11-2 to TRBJ1-5; TRBD1 matches at 9 bases. CDR3 length: 13 amino acids. The trim removed 2 bases at V and 7 bases at J, leaving 0 bases unmatched. Germline loops: CDR1 SGHAT, CDR2 FQNNGV. For the CDR3, the DNA is TGTGCCAGCAGCTTAACAGGGGGCCAGCCCCAGCATTTT. Residues: CASSLTGGQPQHF. The complete variable domain, with remaining parts taken from reference TRBV11-2 and TRBJ1-5, reads EAGVAQSPRYKIIEKRQSVAFWCNPISGHATLYWYQQILGQGPKLLIQFQNNGVVDDSQLPKDRFSAERLKGVDSTLKIQPAKLEDSAVYLCASSLTGGQPQHFGDGTRLSIL.

This clone was picked up one time. The rearrangement links TRBV25-1 to TRBJ2-1, with a tentative D call TRBD2 (5 bases). From germline, CDR1 is MGHDK and CDR2 SYGVNS. V was clipped by 6 bases and J by 0 bases, with 15 bases between them. The CDR3 loop spans 16 amino acids. The CDR3 is CASSESDRGSYNEQFF. The CDR3 bases are TGTGCCAGCAGCGAGTCGGACCGGGGCTCCTACAATGAGCAGTTCTTC.

The chain uses TRBV5-5 and TRBJ2-7; TRBD1 matches at 8 bases. Germline values: CDR1 SGHKS, CDR2 YYEKEE (reference sequence). Trimming removed 4 bases from V and 9 bases from J; junction bases left unmatched: 15. This CDR3 contains 15 residues. The DNA for the CDR3 is TGTGCCAGCAGCCCCAAGGGACAGGTGTCCCCCAGGCAGTACTTC. Its protein product is CASSPKGQVSPRQYF. Combining the CDR3 with reference TRBV5-5 and TRBJ2-7 gives the whole variable domain DAGVTQSPTHLIKTRGQQVTLRCSPISGHKSVSWYQQVLGQGPQFIFQYYEKEERGRGNFPDRFSARQFPNYSSELNVNALLLGDSALYLCASSPKGQVSPRQYFGPGTRLTVT.

The chain recombines TRBV5-1 with TRBJ1-2; TRBD1 is a possible D gene (5 bases). Trimming removed 4 bases from V and 4 bases from J, with 11 bases in between. Germline CDR1 SGHRS, CDR2 YFSETQ. CDR3 size: 13 residues. In nucleotides, the CDR3 is TGCGCCAGCAGCGGAGGGGTCCTCTATGGCTACACCTTC. Protein sequence: CASSGGVLYGYTF.

V is TRBV18 and J is TRBJ1-2; D unclear. Trimming shortened V by 4 bases and J by 8 bases, and 17 bases separated the two germline ends. CDR1 and CDR2 from the germline V gene are KGHSH and LQKENI. This CDR3 comprises 14 residues. CDR3 sequence: CASSRDWSGRGYTF. The CDR3 bases are TGTGCCAGCTCACGAGATTGGAGCGGACGAGGCTACACCTTC. Using reference TRBV18 and TRBJ1-2 for the parts outside the CDR3, the full variable domain is NAGVMQNPRHLVRRRGQEARLRCSPMKGHSHVYWYRQLPEEGLKFMVYLQKENIIDESGMPKERFSAEFPKEGPSILRIQQVVRGDSAAYFCASSRDWSGRGYTFGSGTRLTVV.

The J gene is TRBJ2-1, the V gene TRBV29-1, with 11 bases that match TRBD1. The CDR3 runs 15 residues. After removal of 3 bases from V and 3 bases from J, the junction contained 4 bases not matched to a gene. Per the germline V gene, CDR1 is SQVTM and CDR2 is ANQGSEA. The CDR3 nucleotides are TGCAGCGTTGACCCTGGGACAGGGGGCTACAATGAGCAGTTCTTC. Its translation: CSVDPGTGGYNEQFF.

The rearrangement joins TRBV7-9 to TRBJ1-1, with D hard to call. The V end lost 2 bases, the J end lost 1 base, and 14 bases lay between the germline ends. The CDR3 loop spans 16 amino acids. The germline CDR1 and CDR2 sequences are SEHNR and FQNEAQ (reference sequence). For the CDR3, the DNA is TGTGCCAGCAGCTTAAGTGGATTGGCGGGGAACACTGAAGCTTTCTTT. It translates to CASSLSGLAGNTEAFF.

The chain has TRBV27 and TRBJ1-5; D is possibly TRBD1 (6 bases). Trimming pared 5 bases from V and 0 bases from J, leaving 17 bases between. Germline assignment: CDR1 MNHEY and CDR2 SMNVEV (reference sequence). The CDR3 totals 17 residues. CDR3 bases: TGTGCCAGCAGTCCTAGACAGGCCCCTTATAGCAATCAGCCCCAGCATTTT. Encoded protein: CASSPRQAPYSNQPQHF.

This chain connects TRBV10-1 to TRBJ2-3, with 7 positions matching TRBD1. The CDR3 consists of 15 residues. Germline V gene data show CDR1 as WNHNN and CDR2 as SYGVQD (reference sequence). Trimming took 3 bases from V and 4 from J; bases not matched to a gene: 7. For the CDR3, the DNA is TGCGCCAGCAGTGACGAGACAGGGATCTCAGATACGCAGTATTTT. Protein sequence: CASSDETGISDTQYF.

The chain has TRBV6-6 and TRBJ2-2; TRBD1 agrees at 7 bases. Germline V gene data show CDR1 as MNHNY and CDR2 as SVGAGI (reference sequence). Losses at the gene ends were 5 bases for V and 4 bases for J; bases not matched to a gene: 4. This CDR3 has 14 amino acids. The DNA for the CDR3 is TGTGCCAGCAGTCGACAGGGTCCCACCGGGGAGCTGTTTTTT. It translates to CASSRQGPTGELFF.

This clone was detected only a few times. The genes are TRBV5-6 and TRBJ2-7; D is uncertain. Germline loops: CDR1 SGHDT, CDR2 YYEEEE. The V end was cut by 3 bases, the J end by 6 bases, with 7 bases between. The CDR3 totals 11 residues. The CDR3 DNA reads TGTGCCAGCAGCTATGGGTCCGAGCAGTACTTC. Its protein product is CASSYGSEQYF.

This CDR3 reads CASMDRGANTGELFF. The CDR3 DNA sequence: TGTGCCAGCATGGACAGGGGGGCGAACACCGGGGAGCTGTTTTTT. The V call is TRBV28, the J call TRBJ2-2; 10 bases match TRBD1. The germline V gene encodes CDR1 MDHEN and CDR2 SYDVKM. The J segment lost 0 bases and the V segment lost 7 bases, leaving 2 bases of the junction unmatched. This CDR3 has 15 residues.

The chain is built from TRBV5-1 and TRBJ2-3; 11 bases are shared with TRBD2. V was clipped by 2 bases and J by 2 bases; unmatched bases: 16. The CDR3 runs to 20 residues. CDR1 SGHRS and CDR2 YFSETQ come from the germline V gene. For the CDR3, the DNA is TGCGCCAGCAGCTTCGGGGACGGAGGGAATAGCGGGGGGGTCACAGATACGCAGTATTTT. It yields the protein CASSFGDGGNSGGVTDTQYF.